This record concerns one TCR beta chain sequence. Its antigen specificity is not known. The sample holds no much larger clone one base away, and base qualities are not on file. Patients with autoimmune disease history or receiving systemic immunosuppression were excluded from the trial. Peripheral blood for TCR sequencing was collected from all dose cohorts at baseline, on cycle 4 day 1, and on cycle 7 day 1. The samples were drawn from a first-in-human, open-label, multicenter phase I dose-escalation trial of ivuxolimab. Adults with locally advanced or metastatic head and neck squamous cell, hepatocellular, melanoma or renal cell carcinoma were enrolled in the trial. Before TCR sequencing, CD4+ T cells and CD8+ T cells were sorted from peripheral blood as separate populations. V lost 7 bases and J lost 0 bases; the stretch between them is 10 bases long. CDR1 and CDR2, looked up from the germline V gene, are SQVTM and ANQGSEA. Reading from cysteine to phenylalanine, the CDR3 counts 12 amino acids. The sequence is cut down to CDR3 DNA, 36 bases in frame from base 1.

The sample belongs to a study of OX40 agonist ivuxolimab in advanced cancers. With regard to the full study: The costimulatory receptor OX40 (CD134) was targeted by ivuxolimab, a fully human IgG2 agonistic monoclonal antibody. Patients were allowed to have had prior anti-PD-1, anti-PD-L1 or anti-CTLA-4 therapy, and approximately 40% of the dose-escalation patients had been treated with checkpoint inhibitors. Intravenous ivuxolimab was administered to patients every 2 weeks at six dose levels: 0.01, 0.1, 0.3, 1.5, 3 and 10 mg/kg. Three dose-escalation patients achieved partial responses, one with hepatocellular carcinoma and two with cutaneous melanoma. The purpose of peripheral TCRbeta sequencing was to test whether ivuxolimab changed TCR sequence diversity and led to clonal T-cell expansion. Of the 50 or so patients in dose escalation, some 20 had hepatocellular carcinoma, some 15 had melanoma, 9 had renal cell carcinoma and 9 had head and neck cancer. In the dose-escalation cohort, 82.7% of patients were male, and the mean age was approximately 60 years, with a range of about 23 to 85. The paper describes the monotherapy dose-escalation part (N of about 52 patients) of the phase I trial of ivuxolimab. What the work shows at the level of the full study, not this receptor alone: Low levels of normalized T-cell clonal expansion were also seen in some patients who did not respond. Partial responders in the 0.1-3.0 mg/kg groups had among the lowest normalized peripheral clonal expansion, especially among CD8+ T cells. At doses from 0.1 to 3.0 mg/kg, clonal expansion was seen in both CD4+ and CD8+ blood T cells between baseline and week 6. On average, CD8+ T cells showed more expanded clones than CD4+ T cells after ivuxolimab. Antigen specificity was not determined for the clonally expanded peripheral T cells.

Genomic DNA was isolated from the sorted cells so that the TCRbeta CDR3 region could be sequenced. TCRbeta CDR3 regions were sequenced using the immunoSEQ Assay. TCRdb carries this immuneACCESS record with in-frame sequences only. Its versions omit some clonotypes, under half of them owing to an unresolved V gene in the studies checked, with the rest unexplained. In this sample the table shows about 96,000 clones, about nine tenths of which occur a single time. About 1.5% of the sample rests with the top ten. The sequenced sample was CD4+ or CD8+ T cells sorted from blood, obtained in a trial of the OX40 agonist ivuxolimab. This chain is built from TRBV29-1 and TRBJ2-7, with an unclear D gene assignment. This clonotype was sampled from an adult with an advanced solid tumor such as melanoma, head and neck, liver or kidney cancer. The bases read TGCAGCGGGACCCATAGCTCCTACGAGCAGTACTTC. Translated, this gives CSGTHSSYEQYF.